Shown below are 25 T cell receptor beta chains from a single sample sequenced in a study of CD8 T cells in Susac syndrome. Random hexamers were used to reverse transcribe an amount of about 0.5 to 1 ug RNA. From the immunoSEQ multiplex PCR reads, TCRdb called clonotypes with MiXCR, one entry per CDR3 protein. The sample comprises approximately 160,000 distinct CDR3 sequences, roughly 94% of which are singletons, and more than 0.07% rests with the top ten. What was sequenced was CD4+ T cells from PBMCs. All receptors derive from a human donor in good health.

The gene calls are TRBV19 and TRBJ2-1, with D possibly matching TRBD2 (5 bases). This CDR3 comprises 15 residues. The germline V and J ends were trimmed by 4 bases and 7 bases, with 17 bases remaining between them. Germline V CDR1 and CDR2: LNHDA, SQIVND (reference sequence). The CDR3 here is CASSTADVRENEQFF. CDR3 sequence (DNA): TGTGCCAGTAGTACCGCGGACGTGAGGGAAAATGAGCAGTTCTTC.

The genes are TRBV15 and TRBJ2-5; a possible D gene is TRBD2 (6 bases). The CDR3 is 15 amino acids. Trimming left V 0 bases short and J 5 bases short, with 13 bases between. Germline V CDR1 and CDR2: LNHNV, YYDKDF (reference sequence). CDR3 amino acids: CATSRDSGGRETQYF. Here the CDR3 DNA reads TGTGCCACCAGCAGAGATTCCGGGGGAAGGGAGACCCAGTACTTC.

The V and J genes are TRBV6-5 and TRBJ2-3; D possibly corresponds to TRBD1 (6 bases). This CDR3 region has 17 residues. From germline, CDR1 is MNHEY and CDR2 SVGAGI. V shed 2 bases and J shed 7 bases, with 22 bases lying between them. CDR3 region: CASSYGVGDTLMNTQYF. Here the CDR3 DNA reads TGTGCCAGCAGTTACGGGGTGGGGGACACCTTAATGAATACGCAGTATTTT.

CDR3 amino acids: CASSFDSKSYNEQFF. CDR3 nucleotide sequence: TGTGCCAGCAGCTTCGACTCTAAGTCCTACAATGAGCAGTTCTTC. This chain joins TRBV7-2 and TRBJ2-1; D not resolved. Per germline, CDR1 SGHTA and CDR2 FQGNSA. The CDR3 length is 15 residues. Deletions cut 3 bases from V and 1 base from J, with 10 bases between.

This clonotype was seen just once. One junction end does not reproduce the germline sequence, and a read error may be involved. This chain uses TRBV5-1 with TRBJ1-1; TRBD1 matches at 10 bases. The CDR3 spans 15 residues. CDR1 and CDR2 (germline): SGHRS, YFSETQ. CDR3 DNA: TGCGCCAGCAGCAAGTCGGGACAGGGGAACGCTGAAGCTTTCTTT. Its translation: CASSKSGQGNAEAFF.

V is TRBV20-1 and J is TRBJ2-6, with 11 bases matching TRBD2. The CDR3 has 16 amino acids. V was pared by 6 bases and J by 0 bases, with 4 bases of the junction left unmatched. Germline V lookup: CDR1 DFQATT, CDR2 SNEGSKA (reference sequence). This CDR3 is CSARLAGNSGANVLTF. The CDR3, as DNA: TGCAGTGCGAGACTAGCGGGGAACTCTGGGGCCAACGTCCTGACTTTC.

V is TRBV5-1 and J is TRBJ2-3; 10 bases are shared with TRBD2. Germline loops: CDR1 SGHRS, CDR2 YFSETQ. This CDR3 contains 15 residues. V was clipped by 4 bases and J by 1 base; unmatched bases: 3. Here the CDR3 reads CASSTSGAGTDTQYF. CDR3 DNA sequence: TGCGCCAGCAGCACTAGCGGGGCTGGCACAGATACGCAGTATTTT.

This clonotype has only one observation. This chain connects TRBV19 to TRBJ2-2; D is unclear. V was pared by 1 base and J by 1 base, with 4 bases between. This CDR3 contains 14 residues. CDR1 is LNHDA, CDR2 SQIVND, per germline (reference sequence). CDR3 residues: CASSIGQNTGELFF. DNA of the CDR3: TGTGCCAGTAGTATAGGGCAGAACACCGGGGAGCTGTTTTTT. Full variable domain (missing parts from reference TRBV19 and TRBJ2-2): DGGITQSPKYLFRKEGQNVTLSCEQNLNHDAMYWYRQDPGQGLRLIYYSQIVNDFQKGDIAEGYSVSREKKESFPLTVTSAQKNPTAFYLCASSIGQNTGELFFGEGSRLTVL.

The V call is TRBV28, the J call TRBJ2-3; either TRBD1 or TRBD2 may fit D (7 bases each). CDR1 MDHEN and CDR2 SYDVKM come from the germline V gene. V was cut by 5 bases and J by 4 bases, with 22 bases left in between. This CDR3 region has 17 residues. In nucleotides, the CDR3 is TGTGCCAGCAGTCCCAGGGGGGGGCGATCCGGGCCAGATACGCAGTATTTT. It yields the protein CASSPRGGRSGPDTQYF.

The rearrangement links TRBV6-2 or TRBV6-3 to TRBJ1-1; the match to TRBD1 covers 8 bases. Germline V CDR1 and CDR2: MNHEY, SVGEGT. The V and J ends lost 6 bases and 5 bases, in that order; junction bases with no gene match: 11. The length of the CDR3 is 15 residues. Here the CDR3 DNA reads TGTGCCAGCAGGTCATTAGACAGGGGCCGGACTGAAGCTTTCTTT. Encoded protein: CASRSLDRGRTEAFF.

The chain employs TRBV18 and TRBJ1-2; 7 bases are a match to TRBD1. CDR1 is KGHSH, CDR2 LQKENI, per germline. This CDR3 spans 14 amino acids. V shed 3 bases and J 4 bases; nucleotides not matched to a gene: 5. CDR3 in DNA: TGTGCCAGCTCACCTGACAGGGCCCCCTATGGCTACACCTTC. Residues: CASSPDRAPYGYTF.

This rearrangement joins TRBV5-6 to TRBJ2-3, with a tentative D call TRBD2 (7 bases). Germline values: CDR1 SGHDT, CDR2 YYEEEE. This CDR3 has 18 amino acids. Trimming left V 3 bases short and J 0 bases short, with 20 bases between. The CDR3 DNA reads TGTGCCAGCAGCTGGGGGGGCCCTGGGGGGCCGAGCACAGATACGCAGTATTTT. Translation: CASSWGGPGGPSTDTQYF.

The J gene is TRBJ2-7, the V gene TRBV25-1, with 12 positions matching TRBD2. Unmatched junction bases numbered 4, after V lost 4 bases and J lost 3 bases. CDR1 is MGHDK and CDR2 is SYGVNS in the germline V gene. The CDR3 has 15 residues. The CDR3 sequence: CASSGTSGEYYEQYF. In DNA form, the CDR3 reads TGTGCCAGCAGTGGGACTAGCGGGGAATACTACGAGCAGTACTTC.

V is TRBV20-1 and J is TRBJ2-5, with D maybe TRBD1 (5 bases). This CDR3 is 13 amino acids long. The V end lost 6 bases, the J end lost 0 bases, and 11 bases lay between the germline ends. Germline values: CDR1 DFQATT, CDR2 SNEGSKA (reference sequence). The CDR3 reads CSAPDTYQETQYF. The CDR3 nucleotides read TGCAGTGCCCCGGACACCTACCAAGAGACCCAGTACTTC.

The V gene is TRBV20-1, the J gene TRBJ2-3; 12 bases align to TRBD2. V shed 3 bases and J 3 bases; nucleotides not matched to a gene: 7. Germline V gene sequence: CDR1 DFQATT, CDR2 SNEGSKA (reference sequence). The length of the CDR3 is 16 residues. CDR3 sequence: CSARASGGARTDTQYF. CDR3 DNA: TGCAGTGCTAGGGCTAGCGGGGGGGCTCGGACAGATACGCAGTATTTT.

The chain couples TRBV15 to TRBJ1-5; no clear D. This CDR3 is 16 amino acids long. With 1 base removed from V and 1 base from J, the gap between germline ends came to 11 bases. CDR1 is LNHNV and CDR2 is YYDKDF in the germline V gene (reference sequence). The CDR3 coding sequence is TGTGCCACCAGCAGAGCCCGGGGATCAAGCAATCAGCCCCAGCATTTT. The encoded protein is CATSRARGSSNQPQHF.

The V gene is TRBV21-1, the J gene TRBJ2-4; the listed D gene, TRBD1, was not tested against the DNA. TRBV21-1 is given as a pseudogene. This CDR3 has 17 residues. The CDR3 DNA is TGTGCCAGCAGCAAAGACCGGACAGGGCAGAGGGGGAACATTCAGTACTTC. It specifies CASSKDRTGQRGNIQYF.

The chain has TRBV18 and TRBJ1-4, with 7 bases fitting TRBD1. V dropped 2 bases and J dropped 8; count of bases not matched to a gene: 8. The length of the CDR3 is 15 residues. Germline CDR1 and CDR2: KGHSH and LQKENI. The CDR3 reads CASSPSAQGNEKLFF. The DNA for the CDR3 is TGTGCCAGCTCACCATCGGCACAGGGGAACGAAAAACTGTTTTTT. The whole variable domain, remainder taken from reference TRBV18 and TRBJ1-4, is NAGVMQNPRHLVRRRGQEARLRCSPMKGHSHVYWYRQLPEEGLKFMVYLQKENIIDESGMPKERFSAEFPKEGPSILRIQQVVRGDSAAYFCASSPSAQGNEKLFFGSGTQLSVL.

The chain links TRBV7-2 to TRBJ1-1; D may be TRBD1 (5 bases). V gave up 5 bases and J gave up 2 bases, with 12 bases separating them. The CDR3 loop spans 14 amino acids. Germline CDR1 reads SGHTA; CDR2 reads FQGNSA. CDR3 region: CASSTRTLNTEAFF. The CDR3 DNA reads TGTGCCAGCAGCACGAGGACACTTAACACTGAAGCTTTCTTT.

The genes are TRBV4-3 and TRBJ1-5; D is undetermined. This CDR3 has 14 residues. CDR1 is LGHNA, CDR2 YSLEER, per germline. Trimming took off 1 base at V and 0 bases at J, with 4 bases between the two ends. DNA for the CDR3: TGCGCCAGCAGCCAAGTGGATAGCAATCAGCCCCAGCATTTT. Translated, it gives CASSQVDSNQPQHF.

The gene calls are TRBV27 and TRBJ1-2, with D possibly being TRBD1 (6 bases). The CDR3 is 15 residues long. Germline V gene data show CDR1 as MNHEY and CDR2 as SMNVEV (reference sequence). V lost 4 bases, J lost 1 base, and 13 bases lay in between. The CDR3 sequence is CASSSTGPLNYGYTF. CDR3 sequence (DNA): TGTGCCAGCAGTTCGACAGGACCCCTTAACTATGGCTACACCTTC.

The chain links TRBV5-1 to TRBJ2-3; 8 nucleotides match TRBD1. The V gene end was trimmed by 2 bases and the J gene end by 0 bases; junction bases not matched to a gene: 5. CDR1 and CDR2 from the germline V gene are SGHRS and YFSETQ. This CDR3 has 16 amino acids. CDR3 nucleotides: TGCGCCAGCAGCTTTCCAGGGGGCTTGAGCACAGATACGCAGTATTTT. It is translated as CASSFPGGLSTDTQYF.

The V call is TRBV27, the J call TRBJ1-5; maybe TRBD1 (6 bases). V lost 5 bases to trimming and J lost 5 bases, with 16 bases between them. The CDR3 sequence is 15 residues long. Germline-derived CDR1 and CDR2 are MNHEY and SMNVEV (reference sequence). The CDR3: CASSPDPYRDQPQHF. Written as DNA, the CDR3 is TGTGCCAGCAGTCCCGATCCATACAGGGATCAGCCCCAGCATTTT.

The chain uses TRBV10-2 and TRBJ2-7; no definite D call. This CDR3 is 11 amino acids long. In germline, CDR1 is WSHSY, CDR2 SAAADI. V was trimmed by 1 base and J by 6 bases, leaving 4 bases between them. CDR3 region: CASSEWGEQYF. The CDR3 DNA is TGCGCCAGCAGTGAGTGGGGCGAGCAGTACTTC.

The chain uses TRBV9 and TRBJ2-1, with 7 bases aligning to TRBD2. The CDR3 has 13 amino acids. Germline loops: CDR1 SGDLS, CDR2 YYNGEE. The trim removed 6 bases at V and 5 bases at J, leaving 5 bases unmatched. CDR3: CASKPRGDNEQFF. DNA for the CDR3: TGTGCCAGCAAGCCACGGGGGGACAATGAGCAGTTCTTC.